This T cell receptor beta chain was identified in a study of metastatic and nonmetastatic thyroid tumors. The entire patient cohort was treatment-naive prior to thyroid surgery. This clone occurred many times. TCRdb redid the clone calls on the PCR reads using MiXCR. The table lists 80,000 to 85,000 clones, under 15% of them singletons. From germline, CDR1 is SGHNT and CDR2 YYREEE (reference sequence). This CDR3 comprises 14 residues. After removal of 1 base from V and 7 bases from J, the junction contained 3 bases not matched to a gene. Sample: tumor tissue. This chain joins TRBV5-4 and TRBJ2-1; TRBD1 matches 9 bases. The receptor was isolated from a female donor with papillary thyroid cancer or a benign thyroid nodule (not recorded which). Some clones in this sample may be carry-over from other donors' samples. CDR3 sequence: CASSLSGQGNEQFF. Here the CDR3 DNA reads TGTGCCAGCAGCTTGTCTGGACAGGGGAATGAGCAGTTCTTC.